This TCR beta chain derives from a study of T cells in Graves' hyperthyroidism and ophthalmopathy. Exclusion criteria comprised uncontrolled infection, other autoimmune disease, pregnancy or lactation. This CDR3 is built from 16 residues. V lost 4 bases, J lost 0 bases, and 17 bases lay in between. CDR1 and CDR2 from the germline V gene are SGHRS and YFSETQ. This clonotype has just a few counts. The antigen remains unidentified. RNA transcripts gave rise to amplified TCR beta CDR3 regions. First-round RT-PCR targeting the TCR CDR3 was performed with the HTBI primer set. Via MiXCR, TCRdb re-called the multiplex PCR reads, giving one row per CDR3 protein. This table has over 400,000 distinct CDR3 sequences, roughly 14% appearing once. Notes on the study in general: A model of 13 V-J pairs discriminated ophthalmopathy from stable hyperthyroidism. Most thyroid clonotypes with frequency above 0.001 were detected in blood.

Sample: blood. The TCR was taken from a young man with Graves' ophthalmopathy. This chain links TRBV5-1 with TRBJ2-7; either TRBD1 or TRBD2 may fit D (5 bases each). The CDR3 DNA sequence: TGCGCCAGCAGCCGGATGGGACCCGAGAGCTCCTACGAGCAGTACTTC. It codes for CASSRMGPESSYEQYF.